These 2 T cell receptor beta chains were sequenced from one sample in a study of T cells in Graves' hyperthyroidism and ophthalmopathy. The source material, RNA transcripts, was used to amplify TCR beta CDR3 regions. A first-round RT-PCR of the TCR CDR3 used the HTBI primer set. Using its own MiXCR run on the multiplex PCR reads, TCRdb lists one record per CDR3 protein. The sample lists about 300,000 distinct CDR3 sequences; 13% were seen once. Sequencing input: blood. The source of these receptors is a woman under 40 with Graves' hyperthyroidism that later progressed to Graves' ophthalmopathy.

Regarding this clonotype: The junction does not match germline at one end; this may be a read error. V gene TRBV7-2 combines with J gene TRBJ2-3, with D unresolved. The CDR3 has 14 residues. CDR1 and CDR2 (germline): SGHTA, FQGNSA. The CDR3 protein is CASSLEMGSDTQYF. For the CDR3, the DNA is TGTGCCAGCAGTTTAGAAATGGGGTCGGATACGCAGTATTTT.

This chain joins TRBV7-2 and TRBJ1-5; 9 bases line up with TRBD1. The CDR3 is 14 residues long. Germline V CDR1 and CDR2: SGHTA, FQGNSA. The V and J ends lost 5 bases and 5 bases, in that order; junction bases with no gene match: 4. CDR3: CASSTGTGYQPQHF. CDR3 sequence (DNA): TGTGCCAGCAGCACCGGGACAGGGTATCAGCCCCAGCATTTT.